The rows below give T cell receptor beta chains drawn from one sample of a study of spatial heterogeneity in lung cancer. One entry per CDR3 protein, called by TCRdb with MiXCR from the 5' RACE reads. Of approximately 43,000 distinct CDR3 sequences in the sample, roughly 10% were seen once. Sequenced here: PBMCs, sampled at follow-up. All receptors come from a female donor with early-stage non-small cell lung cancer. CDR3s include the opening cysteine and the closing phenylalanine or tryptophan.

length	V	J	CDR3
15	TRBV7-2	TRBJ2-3	CASSPGLAGWGTQYF
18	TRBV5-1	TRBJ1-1	CASSFIFRTNLMNTEAFF
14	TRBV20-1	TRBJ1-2	CSARERGQVIGYTF
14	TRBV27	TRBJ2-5	CASPSTVSAETQYF
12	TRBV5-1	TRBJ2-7	CASTSDRYEQYF
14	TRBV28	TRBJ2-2	CASMEGVNTGELFF
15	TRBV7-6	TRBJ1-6	CASSLDPGWNSPLHF
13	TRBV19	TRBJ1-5	CASNESGNQPQHF
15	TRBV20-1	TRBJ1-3	CSARDRRSSGNTIYF
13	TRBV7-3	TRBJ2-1	CASSPGADNEQFF
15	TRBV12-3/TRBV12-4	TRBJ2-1	CASTQGPLFGNEQFF
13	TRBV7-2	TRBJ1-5	CASSQQGDQPQHF
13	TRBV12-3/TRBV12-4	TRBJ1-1	CASSRVRNTEAFF
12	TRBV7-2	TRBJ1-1	CASSPRTGGAFF
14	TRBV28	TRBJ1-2	CASRSTLTGYGYTF
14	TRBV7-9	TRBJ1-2	CASGLSAADYGYTF
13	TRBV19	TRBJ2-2	CASSIDRTGELFF
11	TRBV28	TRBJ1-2	CACRGRTGYTF
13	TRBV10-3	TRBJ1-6	CAISAQDGSPLHF
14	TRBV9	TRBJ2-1	CASSPPRGSDEQFF
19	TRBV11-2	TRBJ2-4	CASSLDDRVSTPAKNIQYF
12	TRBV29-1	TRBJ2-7	CSAQTGGYEQYF
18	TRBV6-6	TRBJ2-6	CASSYLRQGLAGANVLTF
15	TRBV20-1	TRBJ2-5	CSARGGGPPEETQYF
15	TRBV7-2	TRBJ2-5	CASSLIVVDSATQYF
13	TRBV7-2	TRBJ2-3	CASSSPSTDTQYF
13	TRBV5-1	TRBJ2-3	CASSLFPTDTQYF
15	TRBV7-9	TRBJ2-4	CASSSGVAAKNIQYF
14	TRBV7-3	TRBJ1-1	CASSVGQANTEAFF
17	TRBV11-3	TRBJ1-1	CASSLGRRGSRNTEAFF
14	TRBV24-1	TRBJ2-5	CATSALQGGETQYF
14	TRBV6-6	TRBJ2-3	CASSYGTVTDTQYF
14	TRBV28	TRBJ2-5	CATATSGGLETQYF
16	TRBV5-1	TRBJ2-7	CASSLGWGGKLDEQYF
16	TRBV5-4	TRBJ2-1	CASSPAGSGGHNEQFF
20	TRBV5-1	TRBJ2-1	CASSLPRFPTTGGTYNEQFF
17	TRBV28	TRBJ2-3	CASSLSSLAGGTDTQYF
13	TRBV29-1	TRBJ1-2	CSVEVDWNYGYTF
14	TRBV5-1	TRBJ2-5	CASSLATGEATQYF
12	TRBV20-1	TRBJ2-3	CSAKQSADTQYF